This T cell receptor (beta chain) was sequenced in a study of CD8 T cells in ankylosing spondylitis. This clonotype appeared a few times. Antigen specificity is unknown. CDR3 size: 14 residues. Germline CDR1 and CDR2: DFQATT and SNEGSKA (reference sequence). V was pared by 5 bases and J by 7 bases, with 9 bases of the junction left unmatched. Study-level points and caveats: A number of the motif variants had already been described in reactive arthritis synovial fluid and blood.

TCRdb reprocessed the 5' RACE reads with MiXCR, giving one entry per CDR3 protein. The data hold 250,000 to 350,000 distinct CDR3 sequences, with over 15% observed a single time. Material: blood, either unsorted or a sorted T cell fraction (not recorded which). This sequence joins TRBV20-1 and TRBJ2-5, with 11 bases lining up with TRBD2. This receptor was taken from a male donor with ankylosing spondylitis or in good health (not recorded which). In DNA form, the CDR3 reads TGCAGTGCTTCACTAGCGGGGGCCCGGGGGACCCAGTACTTC. This codes for CSASLAGARGTQYF.